The entry that follows covers one T cell receptor beta chain sequence. The antigen is not known. The data originate from a study of cytomegalovirus exposure and HLA in healthy donors. Study-wide results and limits: There were some public TCRs occurring in many donors, but most TCR sequences were rare. Reports credit the classifier with highly specific, highly sensitive diagnosis of cytomegalovirus status.

Profiled with immunoSEQ multiplex PCR; TCRdb holds only in-frame clones, not every one. The table lists 150,000 to 200,000 clones, about 86% of them singletons. This CDR3 is built from 14 residues. The germline V and J ends were trimmed by 2 bases and 3 bases, with 12 bases remaining between them. CDR1 is SQVTM and CDR2 is ANQGSEA in the germline V gene. Specimen: PBMCs. This sequence joins TRBV29-1 and TRBJ2-3; a weak D match, TRBD2 (6 bases). This TCR came from a woman aged 18-29 years in good health and CMV-seronegative. Written as DNA, the CDR3 is TGCAGCGTTGAAAAAGGGACTCTAACAGATACGCAGTATTTT. Translation: CSVEKGTLTDTQYF.